The T cell receptor beta chain under discussion was sequenced for a study of blood T cell repertoires in COVID-19. Study-level information: From T cells, B-cell-depleted T cells, or PBMCs came the material, which was cDNA or gDNA.

Assay used: immunoSEQ multiplex PCR; TCRdb lists only in-frame clones, some missing. The table has 200,000 or so clones, 80% seen once. CDR1 is SGHTS, CDR2 YDEGEE, per germline. Trimming at V came to 4 bases and at J to 6 bases, leaving 5 bases not matched to a gene. The CDR3 sequence is 14 residues long. V is TRBV5-8 and J is TRBJ2-3, with 10 positions matching TRBD2. The sequenced sample was PBMCs or T cells enriched from blood (not recorded which). The receptor's source is a woman in her 40s with acute COVID-19. The CDR3 region is CASSELAGDDTQYF. DNA of the CDR3: TGTGCCAGCAGCGAGCTAGCGGGGGACGATACGCAGTATTTT. The full variable domain, its missing parts supplied by reference TRBV5-8 and TRBJ2-3, is EAGVTQSPTHLIKTRGQQATLRCSPISGHTSVYWYQQALGLGLQFLLWYDEGEERNRGNFPPRFSGRQFPNYSSELNVNALELEDSALYLCASSELAGDDTQYFGPGTRLTVL.